The clone carrying this T cell receptor (beta chain) showed up just a few times. CDR1 and CDR2 from the germline V gene are LGHDT and YNNKEL (reference sequence). There are 15 residues in the CDR3. Trimming stripped 7 bases from V and 1 base from J, with 16 bases between. TCRdb independently ran MiXCR on the reads; one entry per CDR3 protein. The repertoire consists of more than 500,000 distinct CDR3 sequences, with 16% occurring once and the leading ten covering about 24%. This record comes from a study of T cell repertoires in cytomegalovirus infection. The sequence was obtained from a human donor in good health (CMV status not recorded). Some clones in this sample may be carry-over from other donors' samples. The chain recombines TRBV3-1 with TRBJ2-5, with D maybe TRBD2 (5 bases). The sequencing sample was made of CD8+ T cells from PBMCs. The DNA of the CDR3 is TGTGCCAGCACCTACGCGGGTGAGGGCCAAGAGACCCAGTACTTC. It specifies CASTYAGEGQETQYF.